The 27 T cell receptor beta chains in this list originate from one sample, sequenced in a study of blood T cell repertoires in COVID-19. Repertoires were generated with immunoSEQ multiplex PCR, while TCRdb's copy carries only in-frame clones and drops some. The sample lists 120,000 to 150,000 clones, over 75% occurring once. Sequenced input: peripheral blood. These receptors were collected from a woman in her fifties or sixties with COVID-19, enrolled during active disease.

This chain uses TRBV28 with TRBJ2-1; 8 positions match TRBD2. Germline V lookup: CDR1 MDHEN, CDR2 SYDVKM. After removal of 5 bases from V and 4 bases from J, the junction contained 7 bases not matched to a gene. CDR3 length: 15 residues. CDR3 sequence (DNA): TGTGCCAGCAGTAGAGGAGCGGGGGCTTACAATGAGCAGTTCTTC. It encodes CASSRGAGAYNEQFF.

The CDR3 loop reads CASSNRGGGFNYGYTF. CDR3 nucleotides: TGTGCCAGCTCTAACAGGGGTGGGGGTTTTAACTATGGCTACACCTTC. This sequence joins TRBV2 and TRBJ1-2; TRBD1 agrees at 7 bases. Germline CDR1 SNHLY, CDR2 FYNNEI. V lost 8 bases and J lost 1; bases outside the gene matches: 13. The CDR3 totals 16 residues.

The rearrangement links TRBV4-1 to TRBJ1-1; 12 bases map to TRBD1. V lost 3 bases and J lost 4; bases outside the gene matches: 9. CDR3 size: 17 residues. Germline values: CDR1 MGHRA, CDR2 YSYEKL. In nucleotides, the CDR3 is TGCGCCAGCAGCCACATTTCGGGACAGGGGGCATTCACTGAAGCTTTCTTT. Translated: CASSHISGQGAFTEAFF.

This clone appeared a single time. This sequence joins TRBV4-1 and TRBJ1-2, with 8 bases fitting TRBD1. This CDR3 comprises 16 residues. Germline V gene data show CDR1 as MGHRA and CDR2 as YSYEKL. Germline trimming cut 0 bases from V and 4 bases from J; bases unmatched to any gene: 7. The CDR3 nucleotides are TGCGCCAGCAGCCAAGATCGGTACAGGGGGGTCTATGGCTACACCTTC. It codes for CASSQDRYRGVYGYTF.

The V and J genes are TRBV5-1 and TRBJ2-2, with 7 bases that match TRBD1. Germline values: CDR1 SGHRS, CDR2 YFSETQ. This CDR3 contains 14 residues. Trimming at V came to 9 bases and at J to 0 bases, leaving 5 bases not matched to a gene. DNA for the CDR3: TGCGCCACCCGACAGGGTGCGAACACCGGGGAGCTGTTTTTT. Protein: CATRQGANTGELFF.

This chain links TRBV29-1 with TRBJ2-7; 7 bases agree with TRBD1. The CDR3 runs 13 residues. V lost 4 bases and J lost 3; bases outside the gene matches: 6. CDR1 is SQVTM, CDR2 ANQGSEA, per germline. CDR3 amino acids: CSVAGTVLYEQYF. CDR3 coding DNA: TGCAGCGTTGCCGGGACAGTCCTCTACGAGCAGTACTTC.

Points on this clone: Other DNA sequences of this sample code for an identical CDR3. The genes are TRBV5-1 and TRBJ2-2; 9 bases are a match to TRBD2. V dropped 2 bases and J dropped 2; count of bases not matched to a gene: 1. The CDR3 loop spans 15 amino acids. Germline-derived CDR1 and CDR2 are SGHRS and YFSETQ. The CDR3 reads CASSLAGGNTGELFF. DNA for the CDR3: TGCGCCAGCAGCTTAGCGGGGGGAAACACCGGGGAGCTGTTTTTT.

The V and J genes are TRBV11-3 and TRBJ2-1; 8 positions agree with TRBD1. The CDR3 spans 15 residues. Germline V gene sequence: CDR1 SGHNT, CDR2 YENEEA. V was clipped by 1 base and J by 5 bases; unmatched bases: 4. The CDR3 DNA follows: TGTGCCAGCAGCTTAGGTCAGGGGGCACACAATGAGCAGTTCTTC. This codes for CASSLGQGAHNEQFF.

This chain's CDR3 is CASSLKDRGIYGYTF. CDR3 nucleotides: TGTGCCAGCAGCTTGAAGGACAGGGGGATCTATGGCTACACCTTC. The chain combines TRBV5-4 with TRBJ1-2; 10 nucleotides agree with TRBD1. Germline trimming cut 1 base from V and 4 bases from J; bases unmatched to any gene: 4. Germline V gives CDR1 SGHNT, CDR2 YYREEE (reference sequence). CDR3 size: 15 residues.

This clone was found once. V and J are TRBV2 and TRBJ1-1; D is uncertain. Germline-derived CDR1 and CDR2 are SNHLY and FYNNEI. Trimming removed 6 bases from V and 1 base from J, with 12 bases in between. The CDR3 has 14 amino acids. The CDR3 region is CASSTRTQNTEAFF. The DNA of the CDR3 is TGTGCCAGCAGCACTAGGACCCAGAACACTGAAGCTTTCTTT.

The chain is built from TRBV3-1 (or the pseudogene TRBV3-2) and TRBJ2-5; TRBD2 matches 9 bases. This CDR3 is 19 amino acids long. V trimming: 4 bases; J trimming: 4 bases; junction bases outside the gene matches: 19. CDR1 and CDR2 (germline): LGHDT, YNNKEL (reference sequence). The CDR3 loop is CASSPLRGGGALTLETQYF. Here the CDR3 DNA reads TGTGCCAGCAGCCCCCTCAGGGGCGGGGGGGCCCTTACCTTAGAGACCCAGTACTTC.

The V call is TRBV4-3, the J call TRBJ2-3, with 7 bases that match TRBD2. There are 15 residues in the CDR3. J gave up 3 bases and V 2 bases, and 5 bases lay outside the gene matches. Germline V gene data show CDR1 as LGHNA and CDR2 as YSLEER. The DNA for the CDR3 is TGCGCCAGCAGCCAAAGCGGGGTACGGACAGATACGCAGTATTTT. As protein: CASSQSGVRTDTQYF.

J is TRBJ2-7 and V is TRBV29-1, with D maybe TRBD1 (6 bases). CDR1 and CDR2 from the germline V gene are SQVTM and ANQGSEA. The V gene lost 3 bases and the J gene lost 5 bases, with 11 bases spanning the gap. The CDR3 runs to 12 residues. The CDR3 loop reads CSVDTGMDEQYF. CDR3 DNA: TGCAGCGTTGATACAGGGATGGACGAGCAGTACTTC.

This sequence joins TRBV11-1 and TRBJ2-1; no reliable D call. The germline CDR1 and CDR2 sequences are SGHAT and FQDESV (reference sequence). Trimming left V 1 base short and J 4 bases short, with 11 bases between. The CDR3 contains 15 residues. The CDR3 bases are TGTGCCAGCAGCTTAGATGTCCCGGGTTACAATGAGCAGTTCTTC. It is translated as CASSLDVPGYNEQFF. Filled out from reference TRBV11-1 and TRBJ2-1, the complete variable domain reads EAEVAQSPRYKITEKSQAVAFWCDPISGHATLYWYRQILGQGPELLVQFQDESVVDDSQLPKDRFSAERLKGVDSTLKIQPAELGDSAMYLCASSLDVPGYNEQFFGPGTRLTVL.

The rearrangement joins TRBV2 to TRBJ2-5, with 11 positions matching TRBD1. This CDR3 contains 15 residues. CDR1 is SNHLY and CDR2 is FYNNEI in the germline V gene. The V gene end was trimmed by 4 bases and the J gene end by 4 bases; junction bases not matched to a gene: 5. The CDR3 here is CASSGDRGIGETQYF. The CDR3 DNA follows: TGTGCCAGCAGTGGGGACAGGGGGATAGGAGAGACCCAGTACTTC.

This clone has more than one count but fewer than ten. The V and J genes are TRBV7-8 and TRBJ1-2; 7 positions agree with TRBD1. The CDR3 covers 16 residues. V dropped 2 bases and J dropped 6; count of bases not matched to a gene: 12. The V gene's germline CDR1 is SGHVS and CDR2 FQNEAQ. For the CDR3, the DNA is TGTGCCAGCAGCTTAATTGGAGTAGGACAGGCCAATGGCTACACCTTC. Translation: CASSLIGVGQANGYTF. The variable domain in full, completed from reference TRBV7-8 and TRBJ1-2, reads GAGVSQSPRYKVAKRGQDVALRCDPISGHVSLFWYQQALGQGPEFLTYFQNEAQLDKSGLPSDRFFAERPEGSVSTLKIQRTQQEDSAVYLCASSLIGVGQANGYTFGSGTRLTVV.

This sequence joins TRBV12-1 and TRBJ2-1; TRBD2, the D gene given by the table, was not confirmed from the DNA. TRBV12-1 is labeled a pseudogene. The CDR3 extends over 10 amino acids. This CDR3 is CASSPFPQFF. CDR3 nucleotide sequence: TGTGCCAGCAGCCCCTTCCCGCAGTTCTTC.

The CDR3 spells CASSAGTGPYSYEQYF. Written as DNA, the CDR3 is TGTGCCAGCAGTGCCGGGACAGGGCCTTACTCCTACGAGCAGTACTTC. V usage is TRBV6-1 and J usage is TRBJ2-7, with 9 bases fitting TRBD1. Per germline, CDR1 MNHNS and CDR2 SASEGT. The V segment lost 4 bases and the J segment 0 bases; nucleotides outside the gene matches: 7. The CDR3 sequence is 16 residues long.

The rearrangement uses TRBV7-9 and TRBJ1-1; TRBD1 agrees at 7 bases. V was pared by 2 bases and J by 6 bases, with 6 bases of the junction left unmatched. The CDR3 is 14 amino acids. Germline-derived CDR1 and CDR2 are SEHNR and FQNEAQ (reference sequence). CDR3 DNA sequence: TGTGCCAGCAGCTTAACACAGGGGTTAGCTGAAGCTTTCTTT. Residues: CASSLTQGLAEAFF.

This chain links TRBV5-4 with TRBJ1-2; 7 bases fit TRBD1. J was trimmed by 0 bases and V by 4 bases; bases with no gene match: 12. Germline CDR1 is SGHNT and CDR2 is YYREEE (reference sequence). CDR3 length: 17 amino acids. The DNA for the CDR3 is TGTGCCAGCAGCCAGCGGACAGGTGGGGGACCTAACTATGGCTACACCTTC. This translates into CASSQRTGGGPNYGYTF. Looking up the rest from reference TRBV5-4 and TRBJ1-2 gives the full variable domain: ETGVTQSPTHLIKTRGQQVTLRCSSQSGHNTVSWYQQALGQGPQFIFQYYREEENGRGNFPPRFSGLQFPNYSSELNVNALELDDSALYLCASSQRTGGGPNYGYTFGSGTRLTVV.

J is TRBJ2-5 and V is TRBV19; TRBD2 is a possible D gene (7 bases). The CDR3 is 14 residues long. Per germline, CDR1 LNHDA and CDR2 SQIVND (reference sequence). Trimming pared 4 bases from V and 2 bases from J, leaving 11 bases between. The CDR3 region has the DNA TGTGCCAGTAGTAGAGGGGGGGGACAAGAGACCCAGTACTTC. Its translation: CASSRGGGQETQYF.

This rearrangement joins TRBV5-1 to TRBJ2-3, with D possibly matching TRBD1 (7 bases). V lost 6 bases, J lost 5 bases, and 19 bases lay in between. This CDR3 is built from 15 residues. Germline V gene sequence: CDR1 SGHRS, CDR2 YFSETQ. In DNA form, the CDR3 reads TGCGCCAGCACCCCTCAGGGGGGTTCGAAAGATACGCAGTATTTT. Translated: CASTPQGGSKDTQYF.

This chain uses TRBV7-9 with TRBJ1-1; tentative D call: TRBD1 (6 bases). V was trimmed by 8 bases and J by 2 bases, leaving 15 bases between them. The germline CDR1 and CDR2 sequences are SEHNR and FQNEAQ (reference sequence). The CDR3 runs 14 residues. CDR3: CASGSSTGNTEAFF. Here the CDR3 DNA reads TGTGCCAGCGGGTCATCGACAGGCAACACTGAAGCTTTCTTT.

The V gene is TRBV5-1, the J gene TRBJ2-3; TRBD2 aligns across 11 bases. The V and J ends lost 0 bases and 6 bases, in that order; junction bases with no gene match: 9. The CDR3 sequence is 17 residues long. From germline, CDR1 is SGHRS and CDR2 YFSETQ. The CDR3 is CASSLAELAGVEDTQYF. The CDR3 DNA is TGCGCCAGCAGCTTGGCCGAACTAGCGGGGGTGGAGGATACGCAGTATTTT.

This rearrangement joins TRBV13 to TRBJ1-3; D is undetermined. Deletions cut 5 bases from V and 0 bases from J, with 14 bases between. The CDR3 loop spans 16 amino acids. Germline CDR1 and CDR2: PRHDT and FYEKMQ (reference sequence). CDR3 bases: TGTGCCAGCAGCCCCCCGGGCGGGCACTCTGGAAACACCATATATTTT. This gives the protein CASSPPGGHSGNTIYF.

This rearrangement joins TRBV7-2 to TRBJ2-7; 7 nucleotides line up with TRBD1. The CDR3 loop spans 15 amino acids. Per the germline V gene, CDR1 is SGHTA and CDR2 is FQGNSA. V dropped 4 bases and J dropped 5; count of bases not matched to a gene: 11. CDR3 in amino acids: CASSSDRARGNEQYF. CDR3 bases: TGTGCCAGCAGCTCCGACAGGGCGCGCGGTAACGAGCAGTACTTC.

The chain joins TRBV19 to TRBJ1-1; D not resolved. This CDR3 is built from 17 residues. V lost 1 base and J 1 base, leaving 16 bases between the germline ends. The V gene's germline CDR1 is LNHDA and CDR2 SQIVND (reference sequence). Here the CDR3 reads CASSIVGASTPNTEAFF. CDR3 nucleotides: TGTGCCAGTAGTATAGTGGGCGCTTCTACACCGAACACTGAAGCTTTCTTT.